Listed below are T cell receptor beta chains from one sample, sequenced in a study of graft-versus-host responses after intestinal transplantation. The protocol was immunoSEQ multiplex PCR, while the TCRdb copy is restricted to in-frame clones and leaves out a portion. The sample holds about 150,000 clones, around 90% seen once. The antigens these receptors bind are not known. The material sequenced was unstimulated CD4+ T cells sorted from spleen or lymph node cells, taken before intestinal transplant. Receptors were obtained from a human donor who received an intestinal transplant. CDR3s include the opening cysteine and the closing phenylalanine or tryptophan. The D gene is left open where the match is weak. Where a row states a size, it is once, few, many or the class of an expanded clone; other rows omit it.

V gene,D gene,J gene,clone size,CDR3 DNA,CDR3 protein
TRBV14,TRBD2,TRBJ2-1,NA,TGTGCCAGCAGCACCAGCGGGAGGACCCCTTACAATGAGCAGTTCTTC,CASSTSGRTPYNEQFF
TRBV2,TRBD2,TRBJ2-7,few,TGTGCCAGCAGTGAGACTAGCGGGAGGGTCGAGCAGTACTTC,CASSETSGRVEQYF
TRBV6-1,NA,TRBJ2-3,NA,TGTGCCAGCAGTGAAGGATTTGGGGATACGCAGTATTTT,CASSEGFGDTQYF
TRBV7-3,NA,TRBJ2-7,NA,TGTGCCAGCAGCTTCCTCCCTAGCGAGCCCAGGGAGCAGTACTTC,CASSFLPSEPREQYF
TRBV6-6,NA,TRBJ2-5,NA,TGTGCCAGCGGCGTGAAGACCCAGTACTTC,CASGVKTQYF
TRBV10-2,NA,TRBJ2-3,NA,TGCGCCAGCAGTGAATCGGGGGATACGCAGTATTTT,CASSESGDTQYF
TRBV5-4,NA,TRBJ2-7,NA,TGTGCCAGCAGCCCCACGGGCGGCACAAGCTCCTACGAGCAGTACTTC,CASSPTGGTSSYEQYF
TRBV19,TRBD2,TRBJ2-2,NA,TGTGCCAGTAGCCTACGGGGGGGAATGAACACCGGGGAGCTGTTTTTT,CASSLRGGMNTGELFF
TRBV19,TRBD1,TRBJ1-2,NA,TGTGCCAGTAGTAGAGCTGGACAGGCCAACTATGGCTACACCTTC,CASSRAGQANYGYTF
TRBV6-1,TRBD1,TRBJ2-7,NA,TGTGCCAGCCGCCGGGGACAGGGAAACGAGCAGTACTTC,CASRRGQGNEQYF
TRBV11-3,NA,TRBJ2-2,NA,TGTGCCAGCAGCTTAAGGGGGGAAAAAACCGGGGAGCTGTTTTTT,CASSLRGEKTGELFF
TRBV6-5,NA,TRBJ1-2,NA,TGTGCCAGCAGTTACTCGAAAGGGGCCTATGGCTACACCTTC,CASSYSKGAYGYTF
TRBV28,NA,TRBJ2-2,NA,TGTGCCAGCAGTTTCAGTCTAGGGAACACCGGGGAGCTGTTTTTT,CASSFSLGNTGELFF
TRBV10-3,TRBD1,TRBJ2-2,NA,TGTGCCATCAGTGAGTCGACAGGGGGGGCCGGGGAGCTGTTTTTT,CAISESTGGAGELFF
TRBV6-5,NA,TRBJ2-2,NA,TGTGCCAGCAGTTACTCTCACCTCACCGGGGAGCTGTTTTTT,CASSYSHLTGELFF
TRBV19,NA,TRBJ2-7,NA,TGTGCCAGTAGTATGGGAAGTGGGGACCCCAAAGAGCAGTACTTC,CASSMGSGDPKEQYF
TRBV7-6,NA,TRBJ1-2,NA,TGTGCCAGCAGCTTAGAACAGGGACAAATCTATGGCTACACCTTC,CASSLEQGQIYGYTF
TRBV11-2,TRBD2,TRBJ2-1,NA,TGTGCCAGCAGGTATACCCCCGGGACTACTCACTTCTTC,CASRYTPGTTHFF
TRBV28,NA,TRBJ1-5,NA,TGTGCCAGCACCCCTGAGAGACTTCAGCCCCAGCATTTT,CASTPERLQPQHF
TRBV5-1,NA,TRBJ2-3,NA,TGCGCCAGCAGAACCGATACCAGCTTTCTTGCGGGCCACCCAGATACGCAGTATTTT,CASRTDTSFLAGHPDTQYF
TRBV27,TRBD2,TRBJ2-5,NA,TGTGCCAGCAGTGCTAGCGGGGGGGAGACCCAGTACTTC,CASSASGGETQYF
TRBV7-2,NA,TRBJ2-7,NA,TGTGCCAGCAGCTTCGCCGGGACCTCCTACGAGCAGTACTTC,CASSFAGTSYEQYF
TRBV9,NA,TRBJ1-1,NA,TGTGCCAGCAGCGTTGCTGGGGATGGGGGCACTGAAGCTTTCTTT,CASSVAGDGGTEAFF
TRBV27,TRBD1,TRBJ2-7,NA,TGTGCCAGCAGTTTATTTCGTCCCCCCAGGGGGCTCTACGAGCAGTACTTC,CASSLFRPPRGLYEQYF
TRBV6-1,NA,TRBJ1-6,once,TGTGCCAGCAGTGAAAAGGCAGGGTGGGTAAATTCACCCCTCCACTTT,CASSEKAGWVNSPLHF
TRBV28,NA,TRBJ2-3,NA,TGTGCCAGCAGGCATTTGGGGGATACGCAGTATTTT,CASRHLGDTQYF
TRBV5-4,TRBD1,TRBJ1-2,NA,TGTGCCAGCAGCTCTCCGGGACAGGGGATAGGAGCTAACTATGGCTACACCTTC,CASSSPGQGIGANYGYTF
TRBV7-2,NA,TRBJ2-3,NA,TGTGCCAGCAGCTTTCGGTGGCGGCGAGGCACAGATACGCAGTATTTT,CASSFRWRRGTDTQYF
TRBV19,NA,TRBJ2-1,NA,TGTGCCAGTAGTATTAAAGCGGGTATTACCCTGGGGATAAATGAGCAGTTCTTC,CASSIKAGITLGINEQFF
TRBV6-1,NA,TRBJ1-4,NA,TGTGCCAGCAGTGACGGAATCAGGGGAGGGGGGGTTGATCGTGAAAAACTGTTTTTT,CASSDGIRGGGVDREKLFF
TRBV28,NA,TRBJ1-2,NA,TGTGCCAGCAGTCCGCTGGTCCCTCGGTACACCTTC,CASSPLVPRYTF
TRBV28,NA,TRBJ1-2,NA,TGTGCCAGCACCGCTAGGTCTCGTAACTATGGCTACACCTTC,CASTARSRNYGYTF
TRBV10-3,NA,TRBJ1-2,few,TGTGCCATCAGTGGTGTAGGGCTCTATGGCTACACCTTC,CAISGVGLYGYTF
TRBV6-6,NA,TRBJ2-1,NA,TGTGCCAGCAGTTACTCCCGATACAATGAGCAGTTCTTC,CASSYSRYNEQFF
TRBV7-9,NA,TRBJ2-5,NA,TGTGCCAGCAGCCCCAGGGGTGGCAGGACACAAGAGACCCAGTACTTC,CASSPRGGRTQETQYF
TRBV13,NA,TRBJ2-1,NA,TGTGCCAGCAGCACAACGGCAGGCGGTCCTTACAATGAGCAGTTCTTC,CASSTTAGGPYNEQFF
TRBV30,TRBD1,TRBJ1-4,NA,TGTGCCTGGAGCCTGGGACAGGGGAGGGAAAAACTGTTTTTT,CAWSLGQGREKLFF
TRBV7-2,NA,TRBJ1-2,NA,TGTGCCAGCAGCTTAGCGTCCGGGGGGCGCCTGTATGGCTACACCTTC,CASSLASGGRLYGYTF
TRBV29-1,TRBD1,TRBJ2-7,NA,TGCAGCGTGTCGACAGGGGACGAGCAGTACTTC,CSVSTGDEQYF
TRBV19,NA,TRBJ2-5,NA,TGTGCCAGTAGCACGATACAGGGCTTGGAGACCCAGTACTTC,CASSTIQGLETQYF
TRBV5-1,NA,TRBJ2-7,NA,TGCGCCAGCAGCTTGGCCGGGCCGTCCTACGAGCAGTACTTC,CASSLAGPSYEQYF
TRBV28,NA,TRBJ2-7,NA,TGTGCCAGCAGTCCCAGGGACGGAGTTTACGAGCCCTACGAGCAGTACTTC,CASSPRDGVYEPYEQYF
TRBV11-2,TRBD1,TRBJ2-7,once,TGTGCCAGCAGCTTAGAGGGACAGGGCCTACTTTACGAGCAGTACTTC,CASSLEGQGLLYEQYF
TRBV25-1,NA,TRBJ2-7,once,TGTGCCAGCAGTGAACTGGGGTACTTACACGAGCAGTACTTC,CASSELGYLHEQYF
TRBV28,NA,TRBJ2-7,once,TGTGCCAGCAGTAGGGGGGAGCAGTACTTC,CASSRGEQYF
TRBV30,NA,TRBJ2-3,NA,TGTGCCTCCTTAGCCCCAAATACGCAGTATTTT,CASLAPNTQYF
TRBV4-3,NA,TRBJ2-7,few,TGCGCCAGCAGCCAAGATTCCCGCTACGAGCAGTACTTC,CASSQDSRYEQYF
TRBV7-2,NA,TRBJ2-7,NA,TGTGCCAGCAGCTTAGCTTCTGGGGGCGCTGGGGGCGAGCAGTACTTC,CASSLASGGAGGEQYF
TRBV6-5,NA,TRBJ2-7,NA,TGTGCCAGCACCGACGGGTCCGTATCCCACGAGCAGTACTTC,CASTDGSVSHEQYF
TRBV19,NA,TRBJ2-7,NA,TGTGCCAGCGGAAAGGGCAAAAGCGAGCAGTACTTC,CASGKGKSEQYF